Each of the 30 T cell receptor beta chains below was sequenced from the same sample in a study of cytomegalovirus exposure and HLA in healthy donors. The PCR made use of 60 Vbeta and 13 Jbeta primers. Profiling relied on immunoSEQ multiplex PCR, and the TCRdb table lists in-frame clones only, not all of them. Its listing shows 170,000 or so clones. The sample taken for sequencing was PBMCs. All receptors derive from a man under 40 in good health and CMV-seronegative.

The rearrangement links TRBV9 to TRBJ2-2; D is unresolved. Trimming removed 4 bases at V and 1 base at J, with 14 bases between. Germline V lookup: CDR1 SGDLS, CDR2 YYNGEE. There are 16 residues in the CDR3. The chain's CDR3 is CASSTASLWNTGELFF. CDR3 bases: TGTGCCAGCAGCACAGCATCTTTATGGAACACCGGGGAGCTGTTTTTT.

The chain is built from TRBV7-3 and TRBJ2-6, with no clear D. V was pared by 2 bases and J by 0 bases, with 5 bases between. This CDR3 contains 15 residues. Germline V gene sequence: CDR1 SGHTA, CDR2 FQGTGA. The CDR3 sequence is CASSLSSSGANVLTF. The CDR3 DNA is TGTGCCAGCAGCTTATCCAGCTCTGGGGCCAACGTCCTGACTTTC.

V gene TRBV5-1 combines with J gene TRBJ2-2; maybe TRBD2 (6 bases). With 2 bases removed from V and 0 bases from J, the gap between germline ends came to 11 bases. The germline CDR1 and CDR2 sequences are SGHRS and YFSETQ. The CDR3 contains 16 residues. CDR3 protein: CASSFFGGSNTGELFF. The CDR3 DNA reads as TGCGCCAGCAGCTTTTTCGGAGGGTCGAACACCGGGGAGCTGTTTTTT.

This chain joins TRBV2 and TRBJ2-3, with a possible D match to TRBD1 (6 bases). CDR3 length: 13 residues. V was cut by 7 bases and J by 5 bases, with 13 bases left in between. Looked up from germline, CDR1 is SNHLY and CDR2 is FYNNEI. This chain's CDR3 is CASTQGIEDTQYF. The CDR3 bases are TGTGCCAGCACACAGGGAATCGAAGATACGCAGTATTTT.

Here the CDR3 reads CASSRQKVGSSYEQYF. The CDR3 DNA is TGTGCCAGTAGTAGGCAGAAAGTGGGGAGCTCCTACGAGCAGTACTTC. The chain employs TRBV19 and TRBJ2-7; perhaps TRBD2 as D (5 bases). The CDR3 is made up of 16 amino acids. Germline V gives CDR1 LNHDA, CDR2 SQIVND (reference sequence). V lost 4 bases and J 0 bases, leaving 16 bases between the germline ends.

V gene TRBV7-9 combines with J gene TRBJ2-7, with TRBD1 matching 8 bases. Germline V lookup: CDR1 SEHNR, CDR2 FQNEAQ (reference sequence). V lost 5 bases, J lost 4 bases, and 7 bases stayed unmatched. The CDR3 spans 14 residues. The CDR3 nucleotides read TGTGCCAGCAGCCCCGGGACAGGCGTTTACGAGCAGTACTTC. Protein product: CASSPGTGVYEQYF. Looking up the rest from reference TRBV7-9 and TRBJ2-7 gives the full variable domain: DTGVSQNPRHKITKRGQNVTFRCDPISEHNRLYWYRQTLGQGPEFLTYFQNEAQLEKSRLLSDRFSAERPKGSFSTLEIQRTEQGDSAMYLCASSPGTGVYEQYFGPGTRLTVT.

The rearrangement uses TRBV14 and TRBJ2-5; 7 nucleotides line up with TRBD2. The end of the DNA aligns better with TRBJ2-7, so the J call may be wrong. The CDR3 covers 15 residues. Germline V lookup: CDR1 SGHDN, CDR2 FVKESK. CDR3 DNA sequence: TGTGCCAGCAGCCAAGATTTAGCTAGCGGCTACGAGCAGTACTTC. This encodes CASSQDLASGYEQYF.

The chain uses TRBV28 and TRBJ2-7, with 7 bases identical to TRBD1. After removal of 6 bases from V and 3 bases from J, the junction contained 8 bases not matched to a gene. Germline-derived CDR1 and CDR2 are MDHEN and SYDVKM. The CDR3 loop spans 14 amino acids. CDR3 residues: CASSPPGQIYEQYF. CDR3 coding DNA: TGTGCCAGCAGCCCCCCGGGACAGATCTACGAGCAGTACTTC.

The chain links TRBV18 to TRBJ1-2; possibly TRBD1 for D (6 bases). The germline V gene encodes CDR1 KGHSH and CDR2 LQKENI. V dropped 6 bases and J dropped 8 bases, with 13 bases sitting between them. The CDR3 spans 12 residues. CDR3 DNA sequence: TGTGCCAGCTCGCGATCAGGGGAAGGCTACACCTTC. This translates into CASSRSGEGYTF.

In the case of this clone: Mismatch with germline at one junction end may stem from a read error. This chain connects TRBV5-1 to TRBJ2-6; TRBD1 aligns across 9 bases. Germline CDR1 is SGHRS and CDR2 is YFSETQ. The length of the CDR3 is 18 residues. CDR3 loop: CASSRRTGANSGANVPTF. The DNA of the CDR3 is TGCGCCAGCAGCCGCCGGACAGGGGCGAACTCTGGGGCCAACGTCCCGACTTTC.

V gene TRBV27 combines with J gene TRBJ2-7; D might be TRBD2 (7 bases). Germline lookup yields CDR1 MNHEY and CDR2 SMNVEV (reference sequence). The CDR3 is made up of 15 amino acids. V was clipped by 3 bases and J by 3 bases, with 15 bases between them. The CDR3 sequence is CASSFFLGGDYEQYF. CDR3 bases: TGTGCCAGCAGTTTCTTTCTAGGGGGGGACTACGAGCAGTACTTC.

The rearrangement joins TRBV11-3 to TRBJ1-1; 10 bases agree with TRBD1. This CDR3 spans 14 amino acids. The V gene end was trimmed by 5 bases and the J gene end by 6 bases; junction bases not matched to a gene: 6. CDR1 SGHNT and CDR2 YENEEA come from the germline V gene. The CDR3 sequence: CASSLRQGASEAFF. DNA of the CDR3: TGTGCCAGCAGCCTTAGACAGGGGGCCTCTGAAGCTTTCTTT.

J is TRBJ2-1 and V is TRBV4-3, with 12 bases matching TRBD2. This CDR3 is built from 16 residues. The V gene end was trimmed by 2 bases and the J gene end by 7 bases; junction bases not matched to a gene: 6. The V gene's germline CDR1 is LGHNA and CDR2 YSLEER. Here the CDR3 DNA reads TGCGCCAGCAGCCAAAATTACGGGACTAGCGGGAATGAGCAGTTCTTC. Amino acid sequence: CASSQNYGTSGNEQFF.

V is TRBV10-1 and J is TRBJ2-3; perhaps TRBD1 as D (6 bases). V dropped 8 bases and J dropped 4 bases, with 16 bases sitting between them. Germline CDR1 is WNHNN and CDR2 is SYGVQD (reference sequence). The CDR3 runs to 14 residues. CDR3 in DNA: TGCGCCAGCCAGGCAGGGGAAGCCGCAGATACGCAGTATTTT. Its translation is CASQAGEAADTQYF.

The CDR3 DNA is TGTGCCACCCGGGACTCCAAAGAGACCCAGTACTTC. Its protein product is CATRDSKETQYF. This chain connects TRBV27 to TRBJ2-5; D is possibly TRBD2 (6 bases). The ends were cut back, 10 bases at V and 3 bases at J, with 12 bases in the middle. Per germline, CDR1 MNHEY and CDR2 SMNVEV (reference sequence). The CDR3 spans 12 residues.

The V and J genes are TRBV6-1 and TRBJ1-5; 7 bases agree with TRBD1. The trim removed 0 bases at V and 9 bases at J, leaving 2 bases unmatched. CDR3 length: 13 residues. Germline V gene lookup returns CDR1 MNHNS and CDR2 SASEGT. The CDR3 is CASSEAYRGPQHF. CDR3 nucleotide sequence: TGTGCCAGCAGTGAAGCCTACAGGGGGCCCCAGCATTTT.

This chain connects TRBV28 to TRBJ1-2; D not resolved. Germline V CDR1 and CDR2: MDHEN, SYDVKM. The CDR3 has 12 amino acids. Trimming took 6 bases from V and 2 from J, leaving 7 bases between them. The CDR3 here is CASRSPNYGYTF. CDR3 nucleotides: TGTGCCAGCAGGAGTCCAAACTATGGCTACACCTTC.

The chain carries TRBV25-1 and TRBJ1-3, with TRBD1 as a possible D gene (6 bases). This CDR3 comprises 15 residues. Germline V gene sequence: CDR1 MGHDK, CDR2 SYGVNS. With 1 base removed from V and 3 bases from J, the gap between germline ends came to 10 bases. DNA of the CDR3: TGTGCCAGCAGTGAATCGGGACAACGTGGAAACACCATATATTTT. This translates into CASSESGQRGNTIYF.

The rearrangement links TRBV7-9 to TRBJ1-2, with D perhaps TRBD1 (6 bases). Trimming took off 4 bases at V and 3 bases at J, with 24 bases between the two ends. CDR1 is SEHNR and CDR2 is FQNEAQ in the germline V gene (reference sequence). The CDR3 runs 18 residues. The CDR3 sequence: CASSSRRTDNQEDYGYTF. The CDR3, as DNA: TGTGCCAGCAGCTCCCGTCGGACAGATAACCAAGAGGACTATGGCTACACCTTC.

The chain couples TRBV29-1 to TRBJ2-5, with TRBD2 matching 9 bases. CDR1 and CDR2 (germline): SQVTM, ANQGSEA. The CDR3 covers 13 residues. V trimming: 7 bases; J trimming: 3 bases; junction bases outside the gene matches: 6. The CDR3 region has the DNA TGCAGCGGAACTAGCGGGTGGGAAGAGACCCAGTACTTC. Protein: CSGTSGWEETQYF.

The rearrangement joins TRBV18 to TRBJ1-3; 7 bases match TRBD1. The CDR3 length is 15 residues. Trimming cost V 3 bases and J 7 bases; bases outside gene matches: 9. The germline V gene encodes CDR1 KGHSH and CDR2 LQKENI. For the CDR3, the DNA is TGTGCCAGCTCACCCCCCATGGGCAGGGGGAACACCATATATTTT. Encoded protein: CASSPPMGRGNTIYF.

The chain links TRBV18 to TRBJ2-1, with TRBD2 identical over 8 bases. Unmatched junction bases numbered 8, after V lost 1 base and J lost 3 bases. This CDR3 has 17 amino acids. Germline CDR1 KGHSH, CDR2 LQKENI. The CDR3 is CASSPRSGLELYNEQFF. The CDR3 bases are TGTGCCAGCTCACCACGGTCGGGACTAGAACTCTACAATGAGCAGTTCTTC.

The genes are TRBV28 and TRBJ1-2; TRBD1 matches 7 bases. The V gene's germline CDR1 is MDHEN and CDR2 SYDVKM. This CDR3 has 14 residues. With 5 bases clipped from V and 4 bases from J, the junction kept 7 bases outside the gene matches. In nucleotides, the CDR3 is TGTGCCAGCAGTCGGTCAGGGGGTTCCTATGGCTACACCTTC. Translation gives CASSRSGGSYGYTF.

The chain joins TRBV6-1 to TRBJ2-7; 8 positions agree with TRBD1. Germline CDR1 and CDR2: MNHNS and SASEGT. The CDR3 has 15 amino acids. Unmatched junction bases numbered 6, after V lost 1 base and J lost 4 bases. In DNA, the CDR3 is TGTGCCAGCAGTGAAGGTACAGGGGGTCTGTACGAGCAGTACTTC. This translates into CASSEGTGGLYEQYF.

The chain combines TRBV6-5 with TRBJ1-2, with 8 positions matching TRBD1. J was trimmed by 8 bases and V by 2 bases; bases with no gene match: 1. The CDR3 contains 12 residues. The germline CDR1 and CDR2 sequences are MNHEY and SVGAGI. In DNA, the CDR3 is TGTGCCAGCAGTTACCGGACAGGGGGCTACACCTTC. Translation gives CASSYRTGGYTF.

The gene calls are TRBV6-4 and TRBJ2-1; 9 bases fit TRBD2. CDR3 size: 15 residues. The V and J ends lost 6 bases and 4 bases, in that order; junction bases with no gene match: 7. CDR1 and CDR2 (germline): MRHNA, SNTAGT. CDR3 DNA: TGTGCCAGCAGCCCGCGGGGGGGGGAATACAATGAGCAGTTCTTC. Amino acids: CASSPRGGEYNEQFF.

V and J are TRBV7-9 and TRBJ1-5, with 7 bases identical to TRBD1. Germline V gives CDR1 SEHNR, CDR2 FQNEAQ (reference sequence). The CDR3 length is 14 residues. V lost 4 bases, J lost 6 bases, and 6 bases stayed unmatched. CDR3 sequence: CASSYGQVAQPQHF. CDR3 sequence (DNA): TGTGCCAGCAGCTACGGACAGGTGGCTCAGCCCCAGCATTTT.

The chain recombines TRBV19 with TRBJ2-7; weak D call: TRBD2 (6 bases). CDR3 size: 14 residues. Trimming took 5 bases from V and 0 from J, leaving 11 bases between them. Germline-derived CDR1 and CDR2 are LNHDA and SQIVND (reference sequence). The CDR3 DNA is TGTGCCAGTAGTTTAGGCGGGAACTCCTACGAGCAGTACTTC. Its protein product is CASSLGGNSYEQYF.

This rearrangement joins TRBV12-5 to TRBJ2-5; 9 bases are shared with TRBD2. The J call could be wrong; TRBJ2-7 is a better fit for the DNA end. Germline loops: CDR1 LGHNT, CDR2 FRNRAP. This CDR3 has 15 residues. CDR3 residues: CASGLVLAGTYEQYF. CDR3 DNA sequence: TGTGCTAGTGGTTTGGTTCTAGCGGGGACCTACGAGCAGTACTTC.

This rearrangement joins TRBV5-6 to TRBJ2-5; D is perhaps TRBD2 (5 bases). This CDR3 is built from 13 residues. Germline CDR1 SGHDT, CDR2 YYEEEE. Between the trimmed V and J ends, which lost 7 bases and 2 bases, there was a span of 12 bases. The CDR3 nucleotides are TGTGCCAGCCAGATTCCGGGGCAAGAGACCCAGTACTTC. Translation gives CASQIPGQETQYF.